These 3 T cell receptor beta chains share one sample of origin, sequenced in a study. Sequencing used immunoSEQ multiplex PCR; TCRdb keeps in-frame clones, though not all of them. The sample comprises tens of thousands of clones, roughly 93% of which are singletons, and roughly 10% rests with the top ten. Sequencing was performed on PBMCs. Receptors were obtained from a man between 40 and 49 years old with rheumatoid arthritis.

CDR3 in amino acids: CATSRKTWANTEAFF. CDR3 bases: TGTGCCACCAGCAGAAAGACCTGGGCCAACACTGAAGCTTTCTTT. The chain is built from TRBV15 and TRBJ1-1; D not resolved. Trimming shortened V by 2 bases and J by 2 bases, and 12 bases separated the two germline ends. The CDR3 is 15 amino acids. Per the germline V gene, CDR1 is LNHNV and CDR2 is YYDKDF (reference sequence).

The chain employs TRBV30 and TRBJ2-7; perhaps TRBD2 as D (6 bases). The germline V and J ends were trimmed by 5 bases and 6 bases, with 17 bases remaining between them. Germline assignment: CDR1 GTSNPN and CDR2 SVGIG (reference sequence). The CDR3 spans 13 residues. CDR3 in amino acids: CAWAGSRHLEQYF. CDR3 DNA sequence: TGTGCCTGGGCGGGATCAAGGCATCTCGAGCAGTACTTC.

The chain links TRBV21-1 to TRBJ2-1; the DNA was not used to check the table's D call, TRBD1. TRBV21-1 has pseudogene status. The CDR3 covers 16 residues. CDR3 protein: CASSPADRAGCNEQFF. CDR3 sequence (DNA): TGTGCCAGCAGCCCGGCGGACAGGGCTGGGTGCAATGAGCAGTTCTTC.